This T cell receptor beta chain was identified during a study of T-cell reconstitution after alpha-beta-depleted transplantation in children. Per the germline V gene, CDR1 is SGHRS and CDR2 is YFSETQ. The V end lost 3 bases, the J end lost 0 bases, and 11 bases lay between the germline ends. This CDR3 spans 15 amino acids. Preparing the TCRbeta library involved the use of unique molecular identifiers. TCRdb analysed the PCR reads with MiXCR anew, one entry per CDR3 protein. Among about 110,000 distinct CDR3 sequences listed, 10% were seen once. This clonotype turned up a few times. Its antigen is not identified. General study findings and limits: One year after transplant, T-cell counts and diversity came mostly from newly produced T cells. By about two months after transplant, alpha-beta T cells reportedly arose from several hundred graft clones that had expanded.

The chain is built from TRBV5-1 and TRBJ2-3; TRBD2 might be the D (5 bases). The material sequenced was PBMCs, taken before TCRalphabeta/CD19-depleted stem cell transplant. This receptor was taken from a boy aged 2 to 10 with acute lymphoblastic leukemia, due to receive a stem cell transplant. The CDR3, as DNA: TGCGCCAGCAGCTCCAGCGGACCGAGCACAGATACGCAGTATTTT. It is translated as CASSSSGPSTDTQYF.